This passage covers 22 T cell receptor beta chains from one sample sequenced in a study of tumor-infiltrating lymphocytes in oesophageal squamous cell carcinoma. TCRdb re-analysed the PCR reads in MiXCR, keeping a single row per CDR3 protein. This sample carries almost 20,000 distinct CDR3 sequences, 40% to 45% of them seen once, and the ten largest clones take about 14%. Sequencing was performed on normal esophageal tissue next to the tumor. These receptors were obtained from a male donor with esophageal squamous cell carcinoma.

J is TRBJ2-7 and V is TRBV7-3; possible D gene TRBD1, 6 bases. Judging by the DNA end, TRBJ2-1 fits better; the J call may be wrong. There are 14 residues in the CDR3. The germline V gene encodes CDR1 SGHTA and CDR2 FQGTGA. The CDR3 nucleotides are TGTGCCAGCAGCCCACCCAACAGGGTCTACGAGCAGTTCTTC. Its protein is CASSPPNRVYEQFF.

The rearrangement uses TRBV10-2 and TRBJ2-5, with 8 positions matching TRBD2. The DNA end is more similar to TRBJ2-7, so the J call may be wrong. This CDR3 spans 13 amino acids. Germline V gene lookup returns CDR1 WSHSY and CDR2 SAAADI. CDR3 sequence (DNA): TGCGCCACCTCTTCCGGGAGGGCCACCGAGCAGTACTTC. Translating gives CATSSGRATEQYF.

The chain carries TRBV6-2 or TRBV6-3 and TRBJ2-6; a possible D gene is TRBD1 (6 bases). The V end was cut by 6 bases, the J end by 4 bases, with 13 bases between. Germline lookup yields CDR1 MNHEY and CDR2 SVGEGT. This CDR3 has 15 amino acids. CDR3 sequence reads: CASSETGTGANVLTF. CDR3 in DNA: TGTGCCAGCAGCGAAACAGGGACAGGGGCCAACGTCCTGACTTTC.

The chain couples TRBV7-6 to TRBJ1-1, with unresolved D. The germline V gene encodes CDR1 SGHVS and CDR2 FNYEAQ. Trimming pared 2 bases from V and 6 bases from J, leaving 13 bases between. CDR3 length: 14 residues. The CDR3 region is CASSLTPNGPEAFF. CDR3 coding DNA: TGTGCCAGCAGCTTAACGCCCAACGGCCCTGAAGCTTTCTTT. Drawing the rest from reference TRBV7-6 and TRBJ1-1, the complete variable domain is GAGVSQSPRYKVTKRGQDVALRCDPISGHVSLYWYRQALGQGPEFLTYFNYEAQQDKSGLPNDRFSAERPEGSISTLTIQRTEQRDSAMYRCASSLTPNGPEAFFGQGTRLTVV.

The sample holds one count of this clonotype. The chain uses TRBV19 and TRBJ1-1; TRBD1 matches at 8 bases. V shed 5 bases and J 0 bases; nucleotides not matched to a gene: 5. The CDR3 is made up of 15 amino acids. Per the germline V gene, CDR1 is LNHDA and CDR2 is SQIVND (reference sequence). CDR3 DNA: TGTGCCAGTAGTGCCAGGACAGGGATGAACACTGAAGCTTTCTTT. It specifies CASSARTGMNTEAFF.

As to this clonotype: Mismatch with germline at one junction end may stem from a read error. The CDR3: CASGQGAYGANVLIF. CDR3 coding DNA: TGTGCCAGCGGACAGGGGGCGTATGGGGCCAACGTCCTGATTTTC. The chain uses TRBV9 and TRBJ2-6, with 11 bases fitting TRBD1. Germline V gene lookup returns CDR1 SGDLS and CDR2 YYNGEE. The CDR3 spans 15 residues. Drawing the rest from reference TRBV9 and TRBJ2-6, the complete variable domain is DSGVTQTPKHLITATGQRVTLRCSPRSGDLSVYWYQQSLDQGLQFLIQYYNGEERAKGNILERFSAQQFPDLHSELNLSSLELGDSALYFCASGQGAYGANVLIFGAGSRLTVL.

This sequence joins TRBV24-1 and TRBJ2-4; 9 bases line up with TRBD1. Germline values: CDR1 KGHDR, CDR2 SFDVKD. The CDR3 has 14 residues. Germline trimming cut 3 bases from V and 9 bases from J; bases unmatched to any gene: 5. The CDR3 loop reads CATSDPGQGLIQYF. The CDR3 DNA follows: TGTGCCACCAGTGATCCGGGACAGGGACTCATTCAGTACTTC.

This clonotype has a single count. The chain joins TRBV7-3 to TRBJ2-2; D uncertain. In germline, CDR1 is SGHTA, CDR2 FQGTGA. Trimming pared 1 base from V and 3 bases from J, leaving 6 bases between. The CDR3 runs 14 residues. The CDR3 loop reads CASSLNQYTGELFF. The CDR3 DNA follows: TGTGCCAGCAGCTTAAACCAGTACACCGGGGAGCTGTTTTTT.

Points on this clonotype: A much larger clone is a single base away; this may be a read error. The J gene is TRBJ2-6, the V gene TRBV7-9, with D uncertain. The end of the DNA fits TRBJ2-7 better, so the J call may be wrong. Germline V gene lookup returns CDR1 SEHNR and CDR2 FQNEAQ (reference sequence). CDR3 length equals 16 residues. CDR3 DNA sequence: TGTGCCAGCAGCCCCCCCGTCACTCGCCTGTACAATGAGCAGTACTTC. This encodes CASSPPVTRLYNEQYF.

V is TRBV4-2 and J is TRBJ2-3, with D hard to call. Germline CDR1 LGHNA, CDR2 YNFKEQ. Trimming shortened V by 1 base and J by 2 bases, and 1 base separated the two germline ends. This CDR3 is 12 amino acids long. The CDR3 sequence is CASSQVTDTQYF. The DNA of the CDR3 is TGTGCCAGCAGCCAAGTCACAGATACGCAGTATTTT.

This rearrangement joins TRBV27 to TRBJ2-1; the match to TRBD2 covers 11 bases. TRBJ2-7 matches the DNA end more closely, so the J call is doubtful. This CDR3 comprises 14 residues. Germline V lookup: CDR1 MNHEY, CDR2 SMNVEV (reference sequence). CDR3 amino acids: CASRGTSGEGEQYF. In nucleotides, the CDR3 is TGTGCCAGCAGGGGGACTAGCGGAGAGGGCGAGCAGTACTTC.

The chain carries TRBV7-2 and TRBJ2-7, with D possibly matching TRBD1 (6 bases). The J call could be wrong; TRBJ2-5 is a better fit for the DNA end. The CDR3 is 14 residues long. Germline CDR1 SGHTA, CDR2 FQGNSA. CDR3 amino acids: CASSLQGLGETQYF. In DNA, the CDR3 is TGTGCCAGCAGCTTACAGGGGTTGGGAGAGACCCAGTACTTC.

This rearrangement joins TRBV24-1 to TRBJ2-7, with D possibly being TRBD1 or TRBD2 (5 bases each). TRBJ2-1 matches the DNA end more closely, so the J call is doubtful. From germline, CDR1 is KGHDR and CDR2 SFDVKD. The CDR3 is made up of 16 amino acids. CDR3 coding DNA: TGTGCCACCAGTGATCCCCGGGACGGAATCTACAATGAGCAGTTCTTC. This translates into CATSDPRDGIYNEQFF.

This clonotype was seen a few times. The rearrangement uses TRBV6-2 or TRBV6-3 and TRBJ1-1; no firm D call. Trimming took 3 bases from V and 7 from J, leaving 6 bases between them. Germline assignment: CDR1 MNHEY and CDR2 SVGEGT. This CDR3 contains 11 residues. In DNA, the CDR3 is TGTGCCAGCAGTTATGAGGGTGAAGCTTTCTTT. Its translation is CASSYEGEAFF.

The rearrangement links TRBV5-1 to TRBJ1-1; 7 nucleotides match TRBD2. The J call may be faulty, since TRBJ2-1 better matches the DNA end. Per germline, CDR1 SGHRS and CDR2 YFSETQ. The CDR3 runs 15 residues. The CDR3 bases are TGCGCCAGCAGTTTCCTGAGGAGCGGGGCCAATGAGCAGTTCTTC. It specifies CASSFLRSGANEQFF.

The rearrangement links TRBV7-1 to TRBJ2-4, with TRBD1 as a possible D gene (5 bases). The last part of the DNA fits TRBJ2-5 better; the J call may be wrong. TRBV7-1 is placed among ORFs of uncertain function. This CDR3 is 16 amino acids long. For the CDR3, the DNA is TGTGCCAGCAGCTCCGACAGAGTAAGGCTAGGAGAGACCCAGTACTTC. It translates to CASSSDRVRLGETQYF.

This clonotype was seen a handful of times. It may be a read error: a sequence one base away is much more abundant. The J gene is TRBJ2-4, the V gene TRBV6-6; 10 nucleotides match TRBD2. Germline trimming cut 2 bases from V and 13 bases from J; bases unmatched to any gene: 17. Germline-derived CDR1 and CDR2 are MNHNY and SVGAGI (reference sequence). The length of the CDR3 is 17 residues. Written as DNA, the CDR3 is TGTGCCAGCAGTTACGGGCCTCTAAGAGCGGGAGGGAATGAGCAGTACTTC. Protein product: CASSYGPLRAGGNEQYF.

CDR3 in amino acids: CASTRGDGYNEQFF. In DNA, the CDR3 is TGTGCCAGCACGCGGGGGGACGGTTACAATGAGCAGTTCTTC. V gene TRBV6-5 combines with J gene TRBJ2-7; TRBD2 matches 8 bases. The J call could be wrong; TRBJ2-1 is a better fit for the DNA end. Germline loops: CDR1 MNHEY, CDR2 SVGAGI. The CDR3 is 14 residues long.

Many counts were recorded for this clonotype. The rearrangement uses TRBV7-2 and TRBJ1-2; D is uncertain. The V and J ends lost 1 base and 0 bases respectively, with 6 bases between them. The CDR3 consists of 14 residues. Germline V gives CDR1 SGHTA, CDR2 FQGNSA. In nucleotides, the CDR3 is TGTGCCAGCAGCTTAGTCCGCGCTAACTATGGCTACACCTTC. Its translation: CASSLVRANYGYTF.

This chain links TRBV6-5 with TRBJ2-5; TRBD1 is a possible D gene (6 bases). V was trimmed by 5 bases and J by 4 bases, leaving 20 bases between them. Germline CDR1 MNHEY, CDR2 SVGAGI. The CDR3 runs to 16 residues. CDR3 bases: TGTGCCAGCAGTATCACAGGGCTTATACTCACAGAGACCCAGTACTTC. Translating gives CASSITGLILTETQYF.

This clonotype was counted many times. The V and J genes are TRBV4-1 and TRBJ2-2; D possibly corresponds to TRBD1 (6 bases). This CDR3 region has 17 residues. Trimming cost V 1 base and J 3 bases, with 15 bases left between them. Germline values: CDR1 MGHRA, CDR2 YSYEKL. This chain's CDR3 is CASSQVGRGEYTGELFF. In DNA, the CDR3 is TGCGCCAGCAGCCAAGTAGGCAGGGGCGAGTACACCGGGGAGCTGTTTTTT.

This clonotype has more than one count but fewer than ten. This chain links TRBV15 with TRBJ2-5; no clear D. V lost 1 base, J lost 5 bases, and 5 bases lay in between. This CDR3 contains 12 residues. Germline CDR1 LNHNV, CDR2 YYDKDF (reference sequence). The CDR3 DNA follows: TGTGCCACCAGCAGAGGGGTGGAGACCCAGTACTTC. Translating it yields CATSRGVETQYF.